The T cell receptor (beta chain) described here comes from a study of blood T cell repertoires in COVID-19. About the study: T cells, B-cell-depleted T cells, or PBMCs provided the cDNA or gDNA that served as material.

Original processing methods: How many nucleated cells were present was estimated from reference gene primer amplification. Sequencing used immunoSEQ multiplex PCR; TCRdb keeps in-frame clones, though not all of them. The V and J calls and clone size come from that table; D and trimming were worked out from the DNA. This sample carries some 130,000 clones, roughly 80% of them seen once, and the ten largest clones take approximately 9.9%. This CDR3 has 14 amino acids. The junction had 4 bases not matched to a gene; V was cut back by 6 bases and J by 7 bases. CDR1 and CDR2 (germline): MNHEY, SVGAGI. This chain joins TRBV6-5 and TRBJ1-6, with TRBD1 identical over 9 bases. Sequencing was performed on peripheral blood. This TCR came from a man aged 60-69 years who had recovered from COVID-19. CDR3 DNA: TGTGCCAGCAGACCCGGGACAGGGAATTCACCCCTCCACTTT. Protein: CASRPGTGNSPLHF.